This T cell receptor (beta chain) was documented in a study of blood T cell repertoires in COVID-19. Overall study context: Samples taken during acute and convalescent COVID-19 were collected in the United States, Italy and Spain. Sample material is recorded as cDNA or gDNA derived from T cells, B-cell-depleted T cells, or PBMCs.

This CDR3 comprises 16 residues. The V and J ends lost 0 bases and 3 bases respectively, with 15 bases between them. Germline V gene sequence: CDR1 SGHRS, CDR2 YFSETQ. Profiling relied on immunoSEQ multiplex PCR, and the TCRdb table lists in-frame clones only, not all of them. This table holds around 140,000 clones, 88% found once. The genes are TRBV5-1 and TRBJ1-1, with D possibly being TRBD1 (5 bases). Sequencing was performed on peripheral blood. The receptor comes from a man aged 65-85 years with acute or convalescent COVID-19. CDR3 in DNA: TGCGCCAGCAGCTTGGGGGGCGCTCTTGGGGACACTGAAGCTTTCTTT. Translation gives CASSLGGALGDTEAFF.